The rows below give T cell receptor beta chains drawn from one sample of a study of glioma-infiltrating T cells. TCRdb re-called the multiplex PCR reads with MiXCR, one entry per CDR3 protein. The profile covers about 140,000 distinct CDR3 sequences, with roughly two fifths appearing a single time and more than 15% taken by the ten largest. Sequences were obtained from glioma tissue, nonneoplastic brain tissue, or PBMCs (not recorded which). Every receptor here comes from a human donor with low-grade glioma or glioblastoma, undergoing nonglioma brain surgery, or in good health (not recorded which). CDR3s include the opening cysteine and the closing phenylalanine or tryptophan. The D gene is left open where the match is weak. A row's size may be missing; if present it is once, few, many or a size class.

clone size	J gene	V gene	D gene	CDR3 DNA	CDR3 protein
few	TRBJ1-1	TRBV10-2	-	TGCGCCAGCAGTGAAACGGCTCAGGGGACTGAAGCTTTCTTT	CASSETAQGTEAFF
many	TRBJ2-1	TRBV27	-	TGTGCCAGCGCTGCCTCCTACAATGAGCAGTTCTTC	CASAASYNEQFF
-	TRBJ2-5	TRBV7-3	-	TGTGCCAGCAGCGCTGGGGTCGGCGAGACCCAGTACTTC	CASSAGVGETQYF
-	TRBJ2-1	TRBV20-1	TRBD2	TGCAGTTCTTTTAGCGGGAGGGCCGGCGAGCAGTTCTTC	CSSFSGRAGEQFF
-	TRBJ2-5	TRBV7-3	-	TGTGCCAGCAGCTTAAGTCTTCAAGAGACCCAGTACTTC	CASSLSLQETQYF
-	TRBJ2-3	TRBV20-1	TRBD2	TGCAGTGCTAGTCCGAGCGGGATGGGAGATAGGCAGTATTTT	CSASPSGMGDRQYF
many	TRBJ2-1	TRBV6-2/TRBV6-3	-	TGTGCCAGCAGCCCTCGTCTCAATGAGCAGTTCTTC	CASSPRLNEQFF
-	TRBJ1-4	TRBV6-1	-	TGTGCCAGCAGGAAAATGGGGGTTAATGAAAAACTGTTTTTT	CASRKMGVNEKLFF
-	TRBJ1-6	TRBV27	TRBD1	TGTGCCAGCAGTCGAGGGACAGAGAATTCACCCCTCCACTTT	CASSRGTENSPLHF
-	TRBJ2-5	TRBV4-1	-	TGCGCCAGCAGCCAAGCCCAGATAGAGACCCAGTACTTC	CASSQAQIETQYF
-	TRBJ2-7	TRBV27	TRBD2	TGTGCCAGCAGTGCCGGGACTAACTACGAGCAGTACTTC	CASSAGTNYEQYF
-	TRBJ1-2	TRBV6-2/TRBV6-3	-	TGTGCCAGCAGTTATACTGCCGGATTCAACTATGGCTACACCTTC	CASSYTAGFNYGYTF
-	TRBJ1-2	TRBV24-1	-	TGTGCCACCAGTGATACGACAGGCCTTCGCTACACCTTC	CATSDTTGLRYTF
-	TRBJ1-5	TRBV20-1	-	TGCAGTGCTAGAGATTTCTCCAATAGCAATCAGCCCCAGCATTTT	CSARDFSNSNQPQHF
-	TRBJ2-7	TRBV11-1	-	TGTGCCAGCAGCTTATCAGACTCCTACGAGCAGTACTTC	CASSLSDSYEQYF
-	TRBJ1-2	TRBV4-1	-	TGCGCCAGCAGCCGCGGACAGACCTCCTATGGCTACACCTTC	CASSRGQTSYGYTF
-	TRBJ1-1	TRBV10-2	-	TGCGCCAGCAGTGAGGCCGACATGGGGATTACTGAAGCTTTCTTT	CASSEADMGITEAFF
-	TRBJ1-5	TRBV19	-	TGTGCCAGTAGCCGCGAGTTCGGTGGGCAGGTCAATCAGCCCCAGCATTTT	CASSREFGGQVNQPQHF
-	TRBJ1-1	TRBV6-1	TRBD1	TGTGCCAGCAGTAGGGGGACAGGGGGCTTCTTCAACACTGAAGCTTTCTTT	CASSRGTGGFFNTEAFF
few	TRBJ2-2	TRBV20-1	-	TGCAGTGCTAGAAACAGGTGGAACACCGGGGAGCTGTTTTTT	CSARNRWNTGELFF
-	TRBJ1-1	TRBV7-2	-	TGTGCCAGCAGCTTAGATAGGGCCATGAACACTGAAGCTTTCTTT	CASSLDRAMNTEAFF
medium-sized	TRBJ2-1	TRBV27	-	TGTGCCAGCAGTTTTCGGGACAATGAGCAGTTCTTC	CASSFRDNEQFF
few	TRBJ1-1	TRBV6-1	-	TGTGCCAGCAGTACTCTCATGGGGGGCCAGGCTTTCTTT	CASSTLMGGQAFF
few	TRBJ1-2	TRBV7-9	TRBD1	TGTGCCAGCAGCTTAGGACAGGGTCCCTATGGCTACACCTTC	CASSLGQGPYGYTF
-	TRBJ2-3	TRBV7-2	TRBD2	TGTGCCAGCTGCGAACGGGGGGGCCTGACAGATACGCAGTATTTT	CASCERGGLTDTQYF
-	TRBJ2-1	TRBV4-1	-	TGCGCCAGCAGCCAATCGCAGGACACTCTGGGGGATGAGCAGTTCTTC	CASSQSQDTLGDEQFF
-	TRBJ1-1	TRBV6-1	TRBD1	TGTGCCAGCAGTACCCTGACAGGGACGAACACTGAAGCTTTCTTT	CASSTLTGTNTEAFF
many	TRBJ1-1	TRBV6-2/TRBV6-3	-	TGTGCCAGCAGTTACTCGATTCACGGAGAGAGCACTGAAGCTTTCTTT	CASSYSIHGESTEAFF
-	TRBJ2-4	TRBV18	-	TGTGCCAGCTCACCAAGCAAACAGGAAAACATTCAGTACTTC	CASSPSKQENIQYF
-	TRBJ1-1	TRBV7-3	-	TGTGCCAGCAGCTTAACGAAAATGAACACTGAAGCTTTCTTT	CASSLTKMNTEAFF
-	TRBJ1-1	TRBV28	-	TGTGCCAGCAGTTCACAGTTCCCTGAAGCTTTCTTT	CASSSQFPEAFF
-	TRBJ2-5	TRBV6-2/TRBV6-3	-	TGTGCCAGCAGTTACGATAAGAGCGGGCAAGAGACCCAGTACTTC	CASSYDKSGQETQYF
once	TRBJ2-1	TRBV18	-	TGTGCCAGCTCACCAGGGTTCGATGAGCAGTTCTTC	CASSPGFDEQFF
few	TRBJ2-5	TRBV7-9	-	TGTGCCAGCAGCCGTATCGCGGAGACCCAGTACTTC	CASSRIAETQYF
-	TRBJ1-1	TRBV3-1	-	TGTGCCAGCAGCCAAGTTCCGGACACTGAAGCTTTCTTT	CASSQVPDTEAFF
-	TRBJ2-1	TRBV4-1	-	TGCGCCAGCAGCCAAGACCACCGGGACCTTCGGAGCAATGAGCAGTTCTTC	CASSQDHRDLRSNEQFF
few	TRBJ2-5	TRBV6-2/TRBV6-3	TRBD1	TGTGCCAGCAGCCGCCGGGGACAGGGCCAAGAGACCCAGTACTTC	CASSRRGQGQETQYF
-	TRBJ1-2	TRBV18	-	TGTGCCAGCTCACCGGACCACAACTATGGCTACACCTTC	CASSPDHNYGYTF
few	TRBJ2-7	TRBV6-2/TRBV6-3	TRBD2	TGTGCCAGCAGTGCTCCGGGATTAGCGGGAGAACAAGTGGAAGAGCAGTACTTC	CASSAPGLAGEQVEEQYF
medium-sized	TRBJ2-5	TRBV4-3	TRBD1	TGCGCCAGCAGCCAGACAGGGCGGGAGACCCAGTACTTC	CASSQTGRETQYF
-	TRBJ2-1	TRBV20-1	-	TGCAGTGCCAAGGACTCTATTAACTCCTACAATGAGCAGTTCTTC	CSAKDSINSYNEQFF
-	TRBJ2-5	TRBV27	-	TGTGCCAGCAGTTCGGGTCCCAGTGGGGAGACCCAGTACTTC	CASSSGPSGETQYF
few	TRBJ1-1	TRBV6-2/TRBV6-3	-	TGTGCCAGCAGTTTCGGGGGTTTTGGCACTGAAGCTTTCTTT	CASSFGGFGTEAFF
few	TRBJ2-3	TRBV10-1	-	TGCGCCAGCAGTGAAGGGGCCACAGATACGCAGTATTTT	CASSEGATDTQYF
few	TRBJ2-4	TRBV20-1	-	TGCAGTGCCGACGAGCTAGCCAAAAACATTCAGTACTTC	CSADELAKNIQYF
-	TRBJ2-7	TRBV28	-	TGTGCCAGCAGTGGTGGACGGGAGAAGCAGTACTTC	CASSGGREKQYF
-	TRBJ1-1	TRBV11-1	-	TGTGCCAGCAGCGACAGAACGAGGAATACTGAAGCTTTCTTT	CASSDRTRNTEAFF
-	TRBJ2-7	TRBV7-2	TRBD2	TGTGCCCGCAGCTCCTCCTTTAGCGGGGGGGCCGCCTACGAGCAGTACTTC	CARSSSFSGGAAYEQYF
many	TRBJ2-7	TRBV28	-	TGTGCCAGCAGTTTGACCTACGAGCAGTACTTC	CASSLTYEQYF
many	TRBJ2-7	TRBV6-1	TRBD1	TGTGCCAGCAGCGGCCGGGACAGGGTCGACGAGCAGTACTTC	CASSGRDRVDEQYF
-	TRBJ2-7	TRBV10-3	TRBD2	TGTGCCATCAGTGAGTCGAGAGCGGGAGATCAAGAGCAGTACTTC	CAISESRAGDQEQYF
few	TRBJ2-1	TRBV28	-	TGTGCCAGCAGTACCCTAGGGGAGTACAATGAGCAGTTCTTC	CASSTLGEYNEQFF
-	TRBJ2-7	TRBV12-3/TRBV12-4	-	TGTGCCAGCAGCAGAGAGACAGTCTACGAGCAGTACTTC	CASSRETVYEQYF